This TCR beta chain was recorded in a study of blood T cells in healthy people across ages. With a J-beta primer mix and a sample-barcoded 5' primer, a second PCR ran 7 to 11 cycles. Through a template-switch adaptor with 12 random nucleotides, each cDNA molecule received a tag. TCRdb re-derived calls from the 5' RACE reads in MiXCR, one entry per CDR3 protein. This sample carries about 1.6 million distinct CDR3 sequences, around 36% of them seen once, and the ten largest clones take 11%. The CDR3 extends over 13 amino acids. Germline lookup yields CDR1 DFQATT and CDR2 SNEGSKA (reference sequence). V lost 4 bases, J lost 5 bases, and 14 bases lay in between. This clonotype was recorded only once.

This chain links TRBV20-1 with TRBJ1-2; possibly TRBD1 for D (6 bases). This clonotype originated in a woman under 40 in good health. Sequences were obtained from blood. The CDR3 DNA sequence: TGCAGTGCTAAACAGTTAACAGGGTATGGCTACACCTTC. It translates to CSAKQLTGYGYTF.